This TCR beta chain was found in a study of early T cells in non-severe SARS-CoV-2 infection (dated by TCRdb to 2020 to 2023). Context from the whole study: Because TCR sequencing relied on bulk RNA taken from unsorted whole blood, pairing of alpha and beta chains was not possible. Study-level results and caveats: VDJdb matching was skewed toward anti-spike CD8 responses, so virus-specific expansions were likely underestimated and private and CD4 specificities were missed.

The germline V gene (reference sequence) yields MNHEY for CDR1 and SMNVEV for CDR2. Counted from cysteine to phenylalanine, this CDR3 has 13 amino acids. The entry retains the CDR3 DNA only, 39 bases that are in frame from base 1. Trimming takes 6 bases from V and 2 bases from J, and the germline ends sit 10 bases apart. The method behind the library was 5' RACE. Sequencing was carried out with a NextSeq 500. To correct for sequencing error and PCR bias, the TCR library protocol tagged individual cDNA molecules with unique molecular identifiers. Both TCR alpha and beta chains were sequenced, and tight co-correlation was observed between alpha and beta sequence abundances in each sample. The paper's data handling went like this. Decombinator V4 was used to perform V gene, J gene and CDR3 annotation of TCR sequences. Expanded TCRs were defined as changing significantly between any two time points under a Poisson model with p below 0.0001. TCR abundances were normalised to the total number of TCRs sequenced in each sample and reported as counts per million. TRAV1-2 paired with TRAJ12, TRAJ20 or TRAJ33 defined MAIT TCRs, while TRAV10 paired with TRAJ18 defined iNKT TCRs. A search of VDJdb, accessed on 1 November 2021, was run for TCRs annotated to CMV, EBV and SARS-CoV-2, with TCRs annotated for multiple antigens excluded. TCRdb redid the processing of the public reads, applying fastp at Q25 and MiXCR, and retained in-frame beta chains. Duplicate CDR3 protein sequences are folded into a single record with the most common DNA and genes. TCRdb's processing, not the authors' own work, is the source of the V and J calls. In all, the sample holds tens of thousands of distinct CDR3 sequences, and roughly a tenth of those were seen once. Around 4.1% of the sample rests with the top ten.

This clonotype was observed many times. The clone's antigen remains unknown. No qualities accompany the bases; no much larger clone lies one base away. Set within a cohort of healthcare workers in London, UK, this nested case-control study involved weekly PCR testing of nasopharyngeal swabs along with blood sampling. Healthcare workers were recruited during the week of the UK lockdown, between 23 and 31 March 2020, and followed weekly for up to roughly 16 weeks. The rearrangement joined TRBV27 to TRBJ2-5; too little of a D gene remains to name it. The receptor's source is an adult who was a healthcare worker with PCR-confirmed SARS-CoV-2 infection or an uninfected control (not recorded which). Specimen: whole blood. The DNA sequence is TGTGCCAGCAGCCCCATAGGGCAAGAGACCCAGTACTTC. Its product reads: CASSPIGQETQYF.